The rows below give T cell receptor beta chains drawn from one sample of a study of identical twins. TCRdb passed the 5' RACE reads through MiXCR, listing each CDR3 protein once. Here the sample spans hundreds of thousands of distinct CDR3 sequences, over 9% being singletons. These sequences were also reported in another study, on yellow fever vaccine responses in identical twins.

Material: CD8+ T cells sorted from blood. The receptors come from a woman under 30 in good health. CDR3s include the opening cysteine and the closing phenylalanine or tryptophan. D genes are given only for firm matches. Expanded clones are given a class, and other clones once, few, many or no size at all.

cdr3_nt | cdr3_aa | j_call | d_call | v_call | clone_size
TGTGCTAGTGGTTTGGAGGGGGCGGGCAATGAGCAGTTCTTC | CASGLEGAGNEQFF | TRBJ2-1 | TRBD1 | TRBV12-5 | -
TGTGCCAGCAGTTTATATACAGGACAAACTACCACCGGGGAGCTGTTTTTT | CASSLYTGQTTTGELFF | TRBJ2-2 | - | TRBV27 | few
TGTGCCAGCAGTTACTCCCTCCTAGCGGTTCCGTTCTTC | CASSYSLLAVPFF | TRBJ2-1 | TRBD2 | TRBV6-5 | few
TGTGCCAGCAGCTGGGCCGGGACTAGCGGGGGATCGGGAGATACGCAGTATTTT | CASSWAGTSGGSGDTQYF | TRBJ2-3 | TRBD2 | TRBV2 | -
TGTGCCAGCAGCCCTAGGACTAGCGGCGCAGATACGCAGTATTTT | CASSPRTSGADTQYF | TRBJ2-3 | TRBD2 | TRBV7-9 | -
TGTGCCAGCAGCTTAGTACAGGGACATTCACCCCTCCACTTT | CASSLVQGHSPLHF | TRBJ1-6 | - | TRBV7-9 | many
TGCGCCAGCAGCCAAGATCATGGAGGAGACTCCTATAATTCACCCCTCCACTTT | CASSQDHGGDSYNSPLHF | TRBJ1-6 | - | TRBV4-1 | -
TGCGCCAGCAGCTTGGGAGGGACCTCTTTACCGAATGAAAAACTGTTTTTT | CASSLGGTSLPNEKLFF | TRBJ1-4 | - | TRBV5-1 | -
TGCAGCGTTGAAATCGGAGATGGCTACACCTTC | CSVEIGDGYTF | TRBJ1-2 | - | TRBV29-1 | many
TGTGCCAGCAGCCATCGCGGGCGGAACCAAGAGACCCAGTACTTC | CASSHRGRNQETQYF | TRBJ2-5 | - | TRBV14 | -
TGTGCCAGCAGCGAGGACAGAAATTGGGAGCAGTACTTC | CASSEDRNWEQYF | TRBJ2-7 | - | TRBV7-9 | few
TGTGCCAGCAGCTTGCTACCGGCCTTTTGGGCCCAGTACTTC | CASSLLPAFWAQYF | TRBJ2-5 | - | TRBV5-6 | few
TGTGCCAGCAGCCTCCTGGGACAGGGGGTCGACAATGAGCAGTTCTTC | CASSLLGQGVDNEQFF | TRBJ2-1 | TRBD1 | TRBV7-8 | large
TGTGCCAGCAGCCCGTCCGGCCCCGAGACCCAGTACTTC | CASSPSGPETQYF | TRBJ2-5 | - | TRBV5-8 | few
TGTGCCAGCGGAGTCCTATTCGATAATTCACCCCTCCACTTT | CASGVLFDNSPLHF | TRBJ1-6 | - | TRBV7-8 | -
TGTGCCAGCAGCACACAGCCGAGCTCCTACAATGAGCAGTTCTTC | CASSTQPSSYNEQFF | TRBJ2-1 | - | TRBV3-1 | -
TGTGCCAGCAGCGCGGATTGGGGATATGGCTACACCTTC | CASSADWGYGYTF | TRBJ1-2 | - | TRBV7-9 | few
TGCAGTGCTAGAGATCTAAGGTCCACCTGGGTTGATGGTGAGCAGTTCTTC | CSARDLRSTWVDGEQFF | TRBJ2-1 | - | TRBV20-1 | -
TGTGCCAGCCGGGGGGCTAGCGGGAGTTCGGATACGCAGTATTTT | CASRGASGSSDTQYF | TRBJ2-3 | TRBD2 | TRBV7-2 | few
TGTGCCAGCAGCCAAGACGAGCTAGCGGGAGGCGTCAACAATGAGCAGTTCTTC | CASSQDELAGGVNNEQFF | TRBJ2-1 | TRBD2 | TRBV4-2 | -
TGCGCCAGCCATACTAGCGGGAGGCAGGGTGAAGACACAGATACGCAGTATTTT | CASHTSGRQGEDTDTQYF | TRBJ2-3 | TRBD2 | TRBV4-1 | -
TGTGCCAGCAGCCATCTAGCGGGGGCGGGAGAGACCCAGTACTTC | CASSHLAGAGETQYF | TRBJ2-5 | TRBD2 | TRBV7-9 | few
TGTGCCAGCAGCCGGACCCAGGGGGCGGACGGGGAGCTGTTTTTT | CASSRTQGADGELFF | TRBJ2-2 | TRBD1 | TRBV7-9 | -
TGTGCCAGCAGCTTGACGGGGGGTACCACTGAAGCTTTCTTT | CASSLTGGTTEAFF | TRBJ1-1 | - | TRBV5-5 | few
TGTGCCAGCACCCCTGGAGCGGGGGGGAAGACCCAGTACTTC | CASTPGAGGKTQYF | TRBJ2-5 | TRBD2 | TRBV27 | few
TGTGCCACCAGCAGAGGCGACAGGGACCAAGAGACCCAGTACTTC | CATSRGDRDQETQYF | TRBJ2-5 | TRBD1 | TRBV15 | few